This TCR beta chain originates from a study of blood T cell repertoires in COVID-19. Study at large: The United States, Italy and Spain provided the acute and convalescent COVID-19 samples.

The CDR3 length is 15 residues. The germline V gene encodes CDR1 SEHNR and CDR2 FQNEAQ (reference sequence). The ends lost 5 bases at V and 7 bases at J; junction bases unmatched: 9. The data were produced by immunoSEQ multiplex PCR, yet TCRdb's version contains in-frame clones alone and is incomplete. The profile shows a few hundred thousand clones, 86% of them singletons. This receptor was identified in a woman in her twenties or thirties with active or convalescent COVID-19. Sequenced input: peripheral blood. The rearrangement links TRBV7-9 to TRBJ1-4; 8 nucleotides align to TRBD1. Here the CDR3 DNA reads TGTGCCAGCAGCCCCAGGGGGCGCCAGGGTGAAAAACTGTTTTTT. As protein: CASSPRGRQGEKLFF.